The 7 T cell receptor beta chains below all came from one sample that was sequenced in a study of a mutant IDH1 vaccine in newly diagnosed glioma. TCRdb's copy holds only in-frame clones and misses some; the assay was immunoSEQ multiplex PCR. Counted here are under 45,000 clones, 84% occurring once; the ten biggest clones make up around 2.4%. Time point of the sample: week 23, last vaccination. In the vaccine, a single dose held 300 ug of the mutant IDH1 20-mer peptide, along with topical imiquimod. The antigens these receptors bind are not known. The specimen comprised PBMCs, sampled from a glioma patient whose treatment included an IDH1 peptide vaccine. These receptors originate from a woman aged 18-30 years with glioma. Some clones in this sample may be carry-over from other donors' samples.

This clone was recorded a few times. The V call is TRBV10-3, the J call TRBJ1-3; D is unclear. This CDR3 has 14 amino acids. V lost 2 bases, J lost 0 bases, and 5 bases lay in between. From germline, CDR1 is ENHRY and CDR2 SYGVKD. The CDR3 sequence: CAISEAGSGNTIYF. As DNA, the CDR3 is TGTGCCATCAGTGAGGCCGGCTCTGGAAACACCATATATTTT.

This clone has only one observation. The V gene is TRBV4-3, the J gene TRBJ2-2, with D uncertain. V gave up 3 bases and J gave up 3 bases, with 11 bases separating them. Germline values: CDR1 LGHNA, CDR2 YSLEER. The CDR3 has 15 amino acids. The CDR3 here is CASSQGSMDTGELFF. In DNA, the CDR3 is TGCGCCAGCAGCCAGGGTTCCATGGACACCGGGGAGCTGTTTTTT.

This chain links TRBV4-2 with TRBJ2-1; possible D gene TRBD1, 5 bases. Trimming removed 0 bases from V and 5 bases from J, with 11 bases in between. This CDR3 is 15 amino acids long. Germline V lookup: CDR1 LGHNA, CDR2 YNFKEQ. This CDR3 is CASSQEPGRDNEQFF. CDR3 nucleotide sequence: TGTGCCAGCAGCCAAGAACCCGGCAGGGACAATGAGCAGTTCTTC.

This clone was seen a single time. CDR3 nucleotide sequence: TGCGCCAGCAGCTTGGATTCACAGGGGGCTAACTATGGCTACACCTTC. Encoded protein: CASSLDSQGANYGYTF. The V call is TRBV5-1, the J call TRBJ1-2; 8 positions match TRBD1. Germline lookup yields CDR1 SGHRS and CDR2 YFSETQ. V shed 0 bases and J 0 bases; nucleotides not matched to a gene: 4. The CDR3 runs to 16 residues.

This chain uses TRBV10-3 with TRBJ2-3, with D possibly TRBD2 on 5 matching bases. Germline V CDR1 and CDR2: ENHRY, SYGVKD. The CDR3 is made up of 13 amino acids. The ends were cut back, 7 bases at V and 2 bases at J, with 10 bases in the middle. CDR3 amino acids: CAITSGYTDTQYF. CDR3 DNA: TGTGCCATCACCAGCGGTTACACAGATACGCAGTATTTT.

The CDR3 DNA is TGTGCCTGGTCCCCGGGACTGAGCTCCTACGAGCAGTACTTC. Translated, it gives CAWSPGLSSYEQYF. The rearrangement uses TRBV30 and TRBJ2-7; a possible D gene is TRBD2 (6 bases). CDR1 and CDR2 (germline): GTSNPN, SVGIG (reference sequence). Trimming took 5 bases from V and 0 from J, leaving 14 bases between them. This CDR3 has 14 residues.

V gene TRBV7-2 combines with J gene TRBJ2-7; 7 nucleotides align to TRBD2. V gave up 4 bases and J gave up 2 bases; unmatched junction bases: 8. Germline CDR1 is SGHTA and CDR2 is FQGNSA. The CDR3 runs to 15 residues. This chain's CDR3 is CASSSKAGWTYEQYF. The CDR3 DNA is TGTGCCAGCAGCTCCAAAGCGGGGTGGACCTACGAGCAGTACTTC.